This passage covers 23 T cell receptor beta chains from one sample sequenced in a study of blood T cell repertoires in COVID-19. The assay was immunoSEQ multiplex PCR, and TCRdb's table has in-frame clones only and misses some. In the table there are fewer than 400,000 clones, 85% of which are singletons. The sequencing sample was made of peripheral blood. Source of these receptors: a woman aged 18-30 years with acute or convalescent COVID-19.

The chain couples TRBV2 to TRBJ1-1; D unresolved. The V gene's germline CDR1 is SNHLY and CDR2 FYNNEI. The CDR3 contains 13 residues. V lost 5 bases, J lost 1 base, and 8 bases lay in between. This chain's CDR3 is CASSPTGNTEAFF. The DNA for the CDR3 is TGTGCCAGCAGTCCGACGGGGAACACTGAAGCTTTCTTT.

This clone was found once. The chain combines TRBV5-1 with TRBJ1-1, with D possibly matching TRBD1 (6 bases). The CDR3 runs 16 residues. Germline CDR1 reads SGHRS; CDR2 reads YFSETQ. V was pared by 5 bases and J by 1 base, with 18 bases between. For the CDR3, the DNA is TGCGCCAGCAGATATTCCGACGGGGGGCCGAACACTGAAGCTTTCTTT. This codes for CASRYSDGGPNTEAFF.

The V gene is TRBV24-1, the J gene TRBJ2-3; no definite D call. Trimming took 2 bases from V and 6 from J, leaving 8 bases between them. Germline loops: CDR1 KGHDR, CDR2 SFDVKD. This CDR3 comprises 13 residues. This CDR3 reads CATSDYGYDTQYF. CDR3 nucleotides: TGTGCCACCAGTGATTACGGGTACGATACGCAGTATTTT.

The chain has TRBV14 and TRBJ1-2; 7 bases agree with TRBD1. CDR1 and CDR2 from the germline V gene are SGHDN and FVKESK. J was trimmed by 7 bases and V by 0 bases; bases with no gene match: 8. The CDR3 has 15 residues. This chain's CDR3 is CASSQDTGARSGYTF. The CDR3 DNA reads TGTGCCAGCAGCCAAGATACAGGGGCTCGGAGTGGCTACACCTTC.

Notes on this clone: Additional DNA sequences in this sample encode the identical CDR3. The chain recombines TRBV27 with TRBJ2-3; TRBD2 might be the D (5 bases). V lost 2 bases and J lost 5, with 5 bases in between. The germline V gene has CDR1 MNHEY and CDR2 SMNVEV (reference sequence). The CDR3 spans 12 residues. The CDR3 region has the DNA TGTGCCAGCAGTTTAGGAGGAGATACGCAGTATTTT. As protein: CASSLGGDTQYF.

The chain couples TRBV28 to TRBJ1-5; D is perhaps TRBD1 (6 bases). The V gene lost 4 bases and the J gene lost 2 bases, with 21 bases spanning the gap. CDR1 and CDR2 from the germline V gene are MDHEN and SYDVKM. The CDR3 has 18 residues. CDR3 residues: CASSSRYRDIGGNQPQHF. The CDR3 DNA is TGTGCCAGCAGTTCCCGTTACAGGGACATAGGGGGCAATCAGCCCCAGCATTTT.

The CDR3 loop reads CASSDRAFTEAFF. The DNA of the CDR3 is TGTGCCAGCAGTGACAGGGCGTTCACTGAAGCTTTCTTT. The chain links TRBV6-1 to TRBJ1-1; possibly TRBD1 for D (5 bases). The V end lost 3 bases, the J end lost 4 bases, and 9 bases lay between the germline ends. Germline V gene sequence: CDR1 MNHNS, CDR2 SASEGT. This CDR3 has 13 amino acids.

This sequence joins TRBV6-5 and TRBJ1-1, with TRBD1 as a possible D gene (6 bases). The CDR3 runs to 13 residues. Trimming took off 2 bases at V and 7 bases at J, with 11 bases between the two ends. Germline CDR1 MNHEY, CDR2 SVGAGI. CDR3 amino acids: CASSYVGAGEAFF. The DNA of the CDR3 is TGTGCCAGCAGTTACGTGGGGGCAGGTGAAGCTTTCTTT.

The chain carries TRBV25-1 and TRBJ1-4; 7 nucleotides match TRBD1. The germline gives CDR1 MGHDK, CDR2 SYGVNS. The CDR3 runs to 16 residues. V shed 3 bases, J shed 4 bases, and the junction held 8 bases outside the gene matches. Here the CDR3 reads CASSEGQIANNEKLFF. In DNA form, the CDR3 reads TGTGCCAGCAGTGAGGGACAGATCGCTAATAATGAAAAACTGTTTTTT.

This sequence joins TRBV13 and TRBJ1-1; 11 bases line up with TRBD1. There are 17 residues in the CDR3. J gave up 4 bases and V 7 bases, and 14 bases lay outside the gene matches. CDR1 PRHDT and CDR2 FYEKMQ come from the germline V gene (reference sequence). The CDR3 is CASKLGTGGEVGTEAFF. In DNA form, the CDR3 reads TGTGCCAGCAAACTAGGGACAGGGGGTGAGGTTGGCACTGAAGCTTTCTTT.

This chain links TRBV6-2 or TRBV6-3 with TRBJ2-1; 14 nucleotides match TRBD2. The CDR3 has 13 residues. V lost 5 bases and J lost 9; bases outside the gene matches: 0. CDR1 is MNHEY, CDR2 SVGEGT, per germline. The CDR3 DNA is TGTGCCAGCAGTGGGACTAGCGGGAGTGAGCAGTTCTTC. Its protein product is CASSGTSGSEQFF.

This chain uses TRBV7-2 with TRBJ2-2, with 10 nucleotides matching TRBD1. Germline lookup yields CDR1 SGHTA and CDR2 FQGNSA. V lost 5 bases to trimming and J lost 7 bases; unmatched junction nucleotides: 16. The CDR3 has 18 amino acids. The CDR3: CASSPLYLRDRGGGELFF. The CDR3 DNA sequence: TGTGCCAGCAGCCCTCTCTACCTCCGGGACAGGGGAGGCGGGGAGCTGTTTTTT.

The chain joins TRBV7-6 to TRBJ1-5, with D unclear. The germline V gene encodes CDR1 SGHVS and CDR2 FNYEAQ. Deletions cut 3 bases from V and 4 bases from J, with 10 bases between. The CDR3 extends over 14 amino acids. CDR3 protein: CASSFSGENQPQHF. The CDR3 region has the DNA TGTGCCAGCAGCTTCTCCGGGGAAAATCAGCCCCAGCATTTT.

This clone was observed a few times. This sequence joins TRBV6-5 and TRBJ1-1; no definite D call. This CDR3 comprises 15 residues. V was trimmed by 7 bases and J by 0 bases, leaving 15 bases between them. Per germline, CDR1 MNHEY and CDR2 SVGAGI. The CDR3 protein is CASTLRGTLNTEAFF. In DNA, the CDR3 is TGTGCCAGCACTTTACGTGGCACCTTGAACACTGAAGCTTTCTTT.

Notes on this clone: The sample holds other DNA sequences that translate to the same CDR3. Here the CDR3 reads CASSESRGYTEAFF. CDR3 bases: TGTGCCAGCAGTGAATCCAGGGGCTACACTGAAGCTTTCTTT. The rearrangement uses TRBV2 and TRBJ1-1; D possibly corresponds to TRBD1 (6 bases). The CDR3 is 14 amino acids. Trimming removed 2 bases at V and 3 bases at J, with 10 bases between. Germline V CDR1 and CDR2: SNHLY, FYNNEI.

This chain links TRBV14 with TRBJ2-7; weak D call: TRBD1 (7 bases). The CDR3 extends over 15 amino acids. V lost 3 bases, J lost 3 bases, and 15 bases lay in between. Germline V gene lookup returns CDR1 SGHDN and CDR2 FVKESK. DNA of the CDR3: TGTGCCAGCAGCCATGACAACAGGGGACTCTACGAGCAGTACTTC. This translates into CASSHDNRGLYEQYF. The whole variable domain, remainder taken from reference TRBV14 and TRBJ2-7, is EAGVTQFPSHSVIEKGQTVTLRCDPISGHDNLYWYRRVMGKEIKFLLHFVKESKQDESGMPNNRFLAERTGGTYSTLKVQPAELEDSGVYFCASSHDNRGLYEQYFGPGTRLTVT.

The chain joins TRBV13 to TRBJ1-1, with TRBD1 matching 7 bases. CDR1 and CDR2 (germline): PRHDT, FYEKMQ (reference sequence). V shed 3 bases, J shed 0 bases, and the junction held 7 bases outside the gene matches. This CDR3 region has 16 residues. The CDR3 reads CASSFTGAVMNTEAFF. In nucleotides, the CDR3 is TGTGCCAGCAGCTTTACAGGGGCGGTTATGAACACTGAAGCTTTCTTT.

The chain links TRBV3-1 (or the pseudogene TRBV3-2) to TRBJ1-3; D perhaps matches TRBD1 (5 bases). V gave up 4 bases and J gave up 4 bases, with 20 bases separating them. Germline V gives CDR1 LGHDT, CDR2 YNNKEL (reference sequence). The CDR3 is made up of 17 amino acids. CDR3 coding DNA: TGTGCCAGCAGCCGCAACCCCAGGGAATTGGGAGGAAACACCATATATTTT. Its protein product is CASSRNPRELGGNTIYF.

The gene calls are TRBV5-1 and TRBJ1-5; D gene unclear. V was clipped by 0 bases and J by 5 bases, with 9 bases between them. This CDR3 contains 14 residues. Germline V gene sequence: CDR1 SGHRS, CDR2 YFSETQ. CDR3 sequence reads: CASSLEGSDQPQHF. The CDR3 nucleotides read TGCGCCAGCAGCTTGGAAGGGAGTGATCAGCCCCAGCATTTT.

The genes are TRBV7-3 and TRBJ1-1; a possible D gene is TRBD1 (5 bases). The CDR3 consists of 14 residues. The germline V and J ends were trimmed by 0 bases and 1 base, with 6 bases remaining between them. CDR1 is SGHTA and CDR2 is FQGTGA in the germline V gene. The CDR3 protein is CASSLTTGNTEAFF. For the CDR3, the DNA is TGTGCCAGCAGCTTAACTACAGGGAACACTGAAGCTTTCTTT.

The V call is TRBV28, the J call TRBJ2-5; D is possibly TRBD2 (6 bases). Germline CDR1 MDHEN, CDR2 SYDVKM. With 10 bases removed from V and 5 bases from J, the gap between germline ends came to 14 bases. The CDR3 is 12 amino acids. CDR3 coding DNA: TGTGCCACCTCCGGAGGGTTGGAGACCCAGTACTTC. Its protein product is CATSGGLETQYF.

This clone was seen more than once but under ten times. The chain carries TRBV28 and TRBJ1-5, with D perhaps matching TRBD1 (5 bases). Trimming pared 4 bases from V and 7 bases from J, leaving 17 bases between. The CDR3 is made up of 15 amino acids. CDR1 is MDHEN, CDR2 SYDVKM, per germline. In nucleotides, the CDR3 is TGTGCCAGCAGTTCGTCAGGGAATATCGGGCAGCCCCAGCATTTT. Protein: CASSSSGNIGQPQHF.

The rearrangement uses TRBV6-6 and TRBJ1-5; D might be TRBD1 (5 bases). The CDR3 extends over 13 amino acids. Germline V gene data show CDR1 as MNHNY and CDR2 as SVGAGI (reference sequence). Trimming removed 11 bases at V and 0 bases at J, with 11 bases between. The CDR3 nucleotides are TGTGCCGGAGGGGTTTTTAGCAATCAGCCCCAGCATTTT. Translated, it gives CAGGVFSNQPQHF.